Below, 11 T cell receptor beta chains from the same sample are listed, as sequenced in a study of PD-1 blockade in classical Hodgkin lymphoma. The time point here: newly diagnosed, previously untreated cHL patient sample. Purification of CD4+ T cells from thawed PBMCs was performed via magnetic negative selection. TCRdb's table, derived via immunoSEQ multiplex PCR, lists solely in-frame clones and lacks some. The sample lists around 26,000 clones; about 90% were seen once. Sequencing input: CD4+ T cells from blood. These receptors were obtained from a human donor with classical Hodgkin lymphoma.

This chain uses TRBV10-3 with TRBJ2-2; D unclear. CDR1 and CDR2 from the germline V gene are ENHRY and SYGVKD. The CDR3 length is 15 residues. V lost 4 bases and J 0 bases, leaving 9 bases between the germline ends. The CDR3 bases are TGTGCCATCAGTGGGCAGATCGCGAACACCGGGGAGCTGTTTTTT. Amino acid sequence: CAISGQIANTGELFF.

The CDR3 DNA sequence: TGTGCCAGTTCTGACAGTGGCGACACCGGGGAGCTGTTTTTT. Translated: CASSDSGDTGELFF. The V call is TRBV19, the J call TRBJ2-2; possibly TRBD1 for D (5 bases). Trimming took 8 bases from V and 3 from J, leaving 13 bases between them. Looked up from germline, CDR1 is LNHDA and CDR2 is SQIVND (reference sequence). The CDR3 has 14 residues.

The gene calls are TRBV9 and TRBJ2-2, with TRBD2 matching over 10 bases. The length of the CDR3 is 16 residues. The trim removed 0 bases at V and 5 bases at J, leaving 4 bases unmatched. CDR1 and CDR2 (germline): SGDLS, YYNGEE. The CDR3 nucleotides read TGTGCCAGCAGCGTAGGTCCAGCGGGGGGGACCGGGGAGCTGTTTTTT. Its protein is CASSVGPAGGTGELFF.

This clone has only one observation. This chain joins TRBV9 and TRBJ2-1; D might be TRBD1 (6 bases). Looked up from germline, CDR1 is SGDLS and CDR2 is YYNGEE. The CDR3 runs 15 residues. Between the trimmed V and J ends, which lost 0 bases and 0 bases, there was a span of 7 bases. The CDR3 nucleotides read TGTGCCAGCAGCGTAGGCAGGGGCTCCTACAATGAGCAGTTCTTC. This encodes CASSVGRGSYNEQFF.

This clone was picked up a small number of times. The chain combines TRBV5-6 with TRBJ1-2; 7 nucleotides align to TRBD1. Germline V gives CDR1 SGHDT, CDR2 YYEEEE. The CDR3 consists of 14 residues. V lost 5 bases and J lost 4; bases outside the gene matches: 8. The CDR3 protein is CASRWGGGGYGYTF. The CDR3 DNA is TGTGCCAGCAGATGGGGAGGGGGCGGCTATGGCTACACCTTC.

This clone was seen more than once but under ten times. V is TRBV29-1 and J is TRBJ2-3; D might be TRBD2 (5 bases). Trimming took off 0 bases at V and 6 bases at J, with 16 bases between the two ends. In germline, CDR1 is SQVTM, CDR2 ANQGSEA. This CDR3 has 15 residues. The CDR3 loop is CSVEDRFSPGDTQYF. In DNA, the CDR3 is TGCAGCGTTGAAGATCGGTTCTCACCGGGGGATACGCAGTATTTT.

This chain joins TRBV4-3 and TRBJ2-7, with no clear D. The V gene's germline CDR1 is LGHNA and CDR2 YSLEER. The ends were cut back, 1 base at V and 0 bases at J, with 10 bases in the middle. The CDR3 totals 15 residues. This CDR3 is CASSQVVKGSYEQYF. The CDR3 nucleotides read TGCGCCAGCAGCCAAGTAGTCAAGGGCTCCTACGAGCAGTACTTC.

The chain recombines TRBV6-6 with TRBJ2-7; D is perhaps TRBD1 or TRBD2 (7 bases each). This CDR3 has 14 amino acids. Trimming cost V 6 bases and J 6 bases, with 18 bases left between them. Germline CDR1 MNHNY, CDR2 SVGAGI (reference sequence). CDR3 nucleotide sequence: TGTGCCAGCAGGCCAGGGGGGGATCAGCTCGAGCAGTACTTC. This sequence encodes CASRPGGDQLEQYF.

The rearrangement links TRBV5-8 to TRBJ2-3; no reliable D call. The CDR3 runs to 12 residues. The germline CDR1 and CDR2 sequences are SGHTS and YDEGEE. Trimming left V 4 bases short and J 7 bases short, with 10 bases between. The CDR3 sequence: CASSPEGHTQYF. In DNA, the CDR3 is TGTGCCAGCAGCCCAGAAGGACATACGCAGTATTTT.

In nucleotides, the CDR3 is TGTGCCAGCTCACCACGGGGACAGAACACCGGGGAGCTGTTTTTT. Protein sequence: CASSPRGQNTGELFF. The chain joins TRBV18 to TRBJ2-2; possibly TRBD1 for D (6 bases). V lost 1 base and J lost 1, with 7 bases in between. This CDR3 is 15 amino acids long. Germline V CDR1 and CDR2: KGHSH, LQKENI.

This chain uses TRBV7-2 with TRBJ1-6, with unresolved D. CDR3 size: 12 residues. Deletions cut 6 bases from V and 5 bases from J, with 5 bases between. Germline V CDR1 and CDR2: SGHTA, FQGNSA. CDR3 in DNA: TGTGCCAGCAGGCTCAATAATTCACCCCTCCACTTT. Its translation: CASRLNNSPLHF.